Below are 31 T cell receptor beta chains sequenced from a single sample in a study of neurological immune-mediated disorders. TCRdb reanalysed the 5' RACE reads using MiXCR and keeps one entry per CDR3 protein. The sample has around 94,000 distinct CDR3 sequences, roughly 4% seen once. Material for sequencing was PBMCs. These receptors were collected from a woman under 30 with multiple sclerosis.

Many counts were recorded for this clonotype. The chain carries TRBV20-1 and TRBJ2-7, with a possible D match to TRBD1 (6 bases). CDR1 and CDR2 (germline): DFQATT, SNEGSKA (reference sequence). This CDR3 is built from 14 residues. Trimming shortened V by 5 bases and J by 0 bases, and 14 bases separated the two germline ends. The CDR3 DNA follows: TGCAGTGCTTATAAAACAGGGACCTCCTACGAGCAGTACTTC. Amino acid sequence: CSAYKTGTSYEQYF.

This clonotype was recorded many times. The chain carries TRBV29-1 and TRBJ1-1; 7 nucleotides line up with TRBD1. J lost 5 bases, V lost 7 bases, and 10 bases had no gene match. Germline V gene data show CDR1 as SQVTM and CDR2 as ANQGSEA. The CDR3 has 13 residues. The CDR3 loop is CSASTGTGTEAFF. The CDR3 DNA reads TGCAGCGCATCGACAGGGACGGGGACTGAAGCTTTCTTT.

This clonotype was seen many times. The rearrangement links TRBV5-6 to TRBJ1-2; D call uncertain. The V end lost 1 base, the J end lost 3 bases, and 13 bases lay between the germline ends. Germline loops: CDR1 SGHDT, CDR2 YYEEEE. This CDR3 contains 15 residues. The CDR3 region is CASSLSVGPDYGYTF. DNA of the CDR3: TGTGCCAGCAGCTTGAGTGTAGGGCCGGACTATGGCTACACCTTC.

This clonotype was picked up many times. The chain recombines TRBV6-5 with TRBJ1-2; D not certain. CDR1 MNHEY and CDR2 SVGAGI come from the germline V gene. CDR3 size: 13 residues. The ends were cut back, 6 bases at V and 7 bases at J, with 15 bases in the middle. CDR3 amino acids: CASSLTTSAGYTF. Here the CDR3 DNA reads TGTGCCAGCAGCCTAACCACTTCCGCTGGCTACACCTTC.

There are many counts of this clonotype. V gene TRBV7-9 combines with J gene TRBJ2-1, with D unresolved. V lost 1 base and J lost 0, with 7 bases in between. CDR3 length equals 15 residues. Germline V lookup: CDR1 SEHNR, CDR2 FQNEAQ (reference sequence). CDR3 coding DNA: TGTGCCAGCAGCTTAGGGTCTACCTCCTACAATGAGCAGTTCTTC. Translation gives CASSLGSTSYNEQFF.

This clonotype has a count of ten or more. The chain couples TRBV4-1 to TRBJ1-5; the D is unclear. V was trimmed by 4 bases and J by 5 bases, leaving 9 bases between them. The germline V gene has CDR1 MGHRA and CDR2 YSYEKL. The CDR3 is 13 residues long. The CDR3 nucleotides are TGCGCCAGCAGCCGAGACAAGTATCAGCCCCAGCATTTT. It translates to CASSRDKYQPQHF.

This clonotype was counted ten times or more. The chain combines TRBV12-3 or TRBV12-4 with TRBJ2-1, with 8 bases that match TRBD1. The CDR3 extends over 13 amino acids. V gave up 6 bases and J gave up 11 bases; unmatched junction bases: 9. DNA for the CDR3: TGTGCCAGCAGAGGACAGGGACAGGACAAGCAGTTCTTC. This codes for CASRGQGQDKQFF.

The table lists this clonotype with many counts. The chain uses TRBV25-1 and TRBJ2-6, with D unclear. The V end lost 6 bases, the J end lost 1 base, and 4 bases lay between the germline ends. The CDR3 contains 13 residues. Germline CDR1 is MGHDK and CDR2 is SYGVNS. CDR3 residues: CASSHSGANVLTF. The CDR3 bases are TGTGCCAGCAGCCATTCTGGGGCCAACGTCCTGACTTTC. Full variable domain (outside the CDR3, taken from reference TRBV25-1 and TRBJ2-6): EADIYQTPRYLVIGTGKKITLECSQTMGHDKMYWYQQDPGMELHLIHYSYGVNSTEKGDLSSESTVSRIRTEHFPLTLESARPSHTSQYLCASSHSGANVLTFGAGSRLTVL.

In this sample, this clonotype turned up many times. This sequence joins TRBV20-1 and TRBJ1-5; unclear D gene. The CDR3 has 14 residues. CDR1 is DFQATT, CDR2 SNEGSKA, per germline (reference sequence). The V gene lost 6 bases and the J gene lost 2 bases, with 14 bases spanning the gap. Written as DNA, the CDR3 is TGCAGTGCCTCCCCCCTAAGGGGCAATCAGCCCCAGCATTTT. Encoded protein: CSASPLRGNQPQHF.

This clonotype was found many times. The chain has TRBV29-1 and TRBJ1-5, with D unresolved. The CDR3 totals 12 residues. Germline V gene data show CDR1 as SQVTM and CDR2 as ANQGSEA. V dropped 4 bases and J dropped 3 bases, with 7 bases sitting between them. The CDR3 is CSVGQYNQPQHF. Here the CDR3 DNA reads TGCAGCGTTGGCCAGTACAATCAGCCCCAGCATTTT.

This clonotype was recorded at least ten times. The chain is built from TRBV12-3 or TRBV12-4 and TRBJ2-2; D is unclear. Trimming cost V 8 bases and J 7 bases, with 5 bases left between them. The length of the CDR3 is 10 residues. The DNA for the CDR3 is TGTGCCAGCGGTGGCGGGGAGCTGTTTTTT. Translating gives CASGGGELFF.

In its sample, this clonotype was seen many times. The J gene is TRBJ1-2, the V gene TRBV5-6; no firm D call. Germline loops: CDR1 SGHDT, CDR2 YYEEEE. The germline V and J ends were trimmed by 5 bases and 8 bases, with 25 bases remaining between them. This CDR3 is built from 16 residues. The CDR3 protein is CASSWTVDPKMQGYTF. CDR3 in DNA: TGTGCCAGCAGTTGGACCGTGGACCCGAAGATGCAAGGCTACACCTTC.

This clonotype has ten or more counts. CDR3 DNA sequence: TGTGCCAGCAGTGAAGAGTCCCAGGGGCCCCAGCATTTT. This gives the protein CASSEESQGPQHF. The V gene is TRBV6-1, the J gene TRBJ1-5, with D perhaps TRBD1 (5 bases). CDR1 is MNHNS, CDR2 SASEGT, per germline. With 1 base removed from V and 9 bases from J, the gap between germline ends came to 10 bases. This CDR3 is 13 amino acids long.

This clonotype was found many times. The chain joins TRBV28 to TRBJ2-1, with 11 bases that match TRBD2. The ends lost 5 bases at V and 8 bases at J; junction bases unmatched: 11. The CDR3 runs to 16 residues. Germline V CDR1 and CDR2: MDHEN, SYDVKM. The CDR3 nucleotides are TGTGCCAGCAGTCACTTAGCGGGGGGGCCGATTTATGAGCAGTTCTTC. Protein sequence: CASSHLAGGPIYEQFF. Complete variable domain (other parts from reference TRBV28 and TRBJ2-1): DVKVTQSSRYLVKRTGEKVFLECVQDMDHENMFWYRQDPGLGLRLIYFSYDVKMKEKGDIPEGYSVSREKKERFSLILESASTNQTSMYLCASSHLAGGPIYEQFFGPGTRLTVL.

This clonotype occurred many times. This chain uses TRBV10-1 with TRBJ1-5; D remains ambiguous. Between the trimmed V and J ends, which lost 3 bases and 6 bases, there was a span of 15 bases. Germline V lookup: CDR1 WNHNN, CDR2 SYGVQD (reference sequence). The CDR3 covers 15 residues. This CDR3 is CASSDFDVAVQPQHF. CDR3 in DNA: TGCGCCAGCAGTGATTTTGACGTTGCCGTTCAGCCCCAGCATTTT.

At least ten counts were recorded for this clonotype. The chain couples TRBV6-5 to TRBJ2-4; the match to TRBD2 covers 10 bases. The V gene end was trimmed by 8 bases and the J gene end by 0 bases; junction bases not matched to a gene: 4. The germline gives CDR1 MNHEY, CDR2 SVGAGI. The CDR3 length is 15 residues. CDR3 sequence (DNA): TGTGCCAGCGGCCGGACTAGCGGAGCCAAAAACATTCAGTACTTC. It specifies CASGRTSGAKNIQYF.

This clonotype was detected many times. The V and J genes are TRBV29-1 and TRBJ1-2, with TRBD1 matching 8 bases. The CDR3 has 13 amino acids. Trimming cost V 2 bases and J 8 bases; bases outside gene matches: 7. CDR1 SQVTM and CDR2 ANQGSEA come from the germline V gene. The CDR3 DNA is TGCAGCGTTGAAACGCAGACAGGGGTCGGCTACACCTTC. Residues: CSVETQTGVGYTF.

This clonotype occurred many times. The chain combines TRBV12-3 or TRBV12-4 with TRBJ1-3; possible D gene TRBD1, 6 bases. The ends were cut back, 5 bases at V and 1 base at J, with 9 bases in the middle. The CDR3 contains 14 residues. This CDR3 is CASSLTGSGNTIYF. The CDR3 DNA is TGTGCCAGCAGTCTTACAGGGTCTGGAAACACCATATATTTT.

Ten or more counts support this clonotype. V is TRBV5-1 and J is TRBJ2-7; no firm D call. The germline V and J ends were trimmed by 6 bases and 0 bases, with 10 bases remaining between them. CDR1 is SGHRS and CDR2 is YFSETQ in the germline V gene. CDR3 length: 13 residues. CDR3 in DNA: TGCGCCAGCACAGAGGAAAACTCCTACGAGCAGTACTTC. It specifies CASTEENSYEQYF.

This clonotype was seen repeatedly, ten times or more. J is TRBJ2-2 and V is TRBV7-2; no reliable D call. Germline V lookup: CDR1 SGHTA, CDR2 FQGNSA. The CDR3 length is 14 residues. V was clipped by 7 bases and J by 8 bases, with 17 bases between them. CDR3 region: CASTLILGGGELFF. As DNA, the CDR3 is TGTGCCAGCACCCTAATCTTAGGTGGGGGGGAGCTGTTTTTT.

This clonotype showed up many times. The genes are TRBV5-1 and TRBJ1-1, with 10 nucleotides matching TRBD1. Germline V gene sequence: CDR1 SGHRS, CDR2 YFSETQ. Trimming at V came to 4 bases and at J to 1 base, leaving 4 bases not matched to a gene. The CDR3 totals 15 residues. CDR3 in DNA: TGCGCCAGCAGCACGGACAGGGGGGCGAACACTGAAGCTTTCTTT. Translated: CASSTDRGANTEAFF.

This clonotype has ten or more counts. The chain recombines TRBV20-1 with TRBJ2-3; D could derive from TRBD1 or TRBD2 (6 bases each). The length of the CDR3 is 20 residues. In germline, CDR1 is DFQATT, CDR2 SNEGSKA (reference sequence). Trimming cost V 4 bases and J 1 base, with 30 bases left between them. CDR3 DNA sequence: TGCAGTGCTAAGGGGGAACGGCTAGCCTCTTTCGGGGGTGGCACAGATACGCAGTATTTT. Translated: CSAKGERLASFGGGTDTQYF.

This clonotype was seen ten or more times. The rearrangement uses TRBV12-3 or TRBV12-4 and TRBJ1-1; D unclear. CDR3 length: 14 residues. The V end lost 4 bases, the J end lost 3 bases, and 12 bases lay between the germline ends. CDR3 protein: CASSSSRGDTEAFF. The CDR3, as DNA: TGTGCCAGCAGTTCCTCCCGAGGAGACACTGAAGCTTTCTTT.

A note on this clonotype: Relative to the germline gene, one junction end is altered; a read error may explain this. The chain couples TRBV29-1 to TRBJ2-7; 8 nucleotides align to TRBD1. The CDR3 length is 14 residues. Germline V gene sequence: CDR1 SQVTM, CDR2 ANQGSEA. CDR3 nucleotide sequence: TGCGGCGTTGAAGCCGGACAGGGCTCCTACGAGCAGTACTTC. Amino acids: CGVEAGQGSYEQYF.

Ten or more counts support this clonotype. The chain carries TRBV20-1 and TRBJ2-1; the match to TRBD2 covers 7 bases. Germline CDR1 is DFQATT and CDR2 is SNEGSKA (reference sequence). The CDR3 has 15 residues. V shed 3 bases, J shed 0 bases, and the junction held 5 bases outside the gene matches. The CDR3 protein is CSARGGSSSYNEQFF. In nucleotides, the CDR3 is TGCAGTGCTAGGGGCGGGAGCTCCTCCTACAATGAGCAGTTCTTC.

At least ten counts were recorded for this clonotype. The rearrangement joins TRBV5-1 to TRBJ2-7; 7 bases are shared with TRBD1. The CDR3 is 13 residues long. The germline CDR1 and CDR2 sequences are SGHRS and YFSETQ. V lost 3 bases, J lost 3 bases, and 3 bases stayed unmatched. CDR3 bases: TGCGCCAGCAGCTACCAGGGGGACTACGAGCAGTACTTC. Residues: CASSYQGDYEQYF.

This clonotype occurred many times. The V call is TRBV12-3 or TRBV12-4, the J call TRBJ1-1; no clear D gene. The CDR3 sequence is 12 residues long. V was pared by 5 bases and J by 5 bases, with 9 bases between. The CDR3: CASSPQGTEAFF. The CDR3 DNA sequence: TGTGCCAGCAGTCCTCAAGGGACTGAAGCTTTCTTT.

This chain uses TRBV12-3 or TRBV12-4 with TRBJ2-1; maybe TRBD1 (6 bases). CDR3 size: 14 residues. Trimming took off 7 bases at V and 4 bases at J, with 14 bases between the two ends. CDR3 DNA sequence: TGTGCCAGCATCCAGCGGACAGCTTACAATGAGCAGTTCTTC. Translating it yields CASIQRTAYNEQFF.

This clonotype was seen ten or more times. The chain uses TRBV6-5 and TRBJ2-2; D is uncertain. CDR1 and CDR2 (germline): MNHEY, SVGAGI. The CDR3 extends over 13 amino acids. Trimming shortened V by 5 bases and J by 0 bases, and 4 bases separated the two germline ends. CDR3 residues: CASSASNTGELFF. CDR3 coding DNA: TGTGCCAGCAGTGCATCGAACACCGGGGAGCTGTTTTTT.

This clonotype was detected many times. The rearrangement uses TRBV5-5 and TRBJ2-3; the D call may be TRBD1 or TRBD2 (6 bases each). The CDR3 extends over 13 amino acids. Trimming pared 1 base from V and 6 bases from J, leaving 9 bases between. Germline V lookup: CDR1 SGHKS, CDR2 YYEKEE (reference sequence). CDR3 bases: TGTGCCAGCAGCTTGTGGAGGGGGGATACGCAGTATTTT. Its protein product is CASSLWRGDTQYF.

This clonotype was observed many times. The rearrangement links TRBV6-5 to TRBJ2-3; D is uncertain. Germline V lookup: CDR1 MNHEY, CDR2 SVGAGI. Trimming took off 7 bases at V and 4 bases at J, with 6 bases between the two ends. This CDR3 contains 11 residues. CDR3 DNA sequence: TGTGCCAGCATATTCGCAGATACGCAGTATTTT. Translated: CASIFADTQYF.